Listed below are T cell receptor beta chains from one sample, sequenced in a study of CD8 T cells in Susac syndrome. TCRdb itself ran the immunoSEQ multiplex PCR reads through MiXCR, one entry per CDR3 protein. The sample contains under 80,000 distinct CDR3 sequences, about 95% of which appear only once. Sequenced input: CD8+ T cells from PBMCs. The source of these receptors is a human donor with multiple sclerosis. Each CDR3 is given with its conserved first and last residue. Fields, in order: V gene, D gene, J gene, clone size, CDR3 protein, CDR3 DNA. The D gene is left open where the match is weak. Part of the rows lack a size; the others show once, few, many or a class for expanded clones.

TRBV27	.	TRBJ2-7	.	CASRSSYEQYF	TGTGCCAGCAGGAGCTCCTACGAGCAGTACTTC
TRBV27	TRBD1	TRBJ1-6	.	CASSPDRGYSPLHF	TGTGCCAGCAGTCCGGACAGGGGCTATTCACCCCTCCACTTT
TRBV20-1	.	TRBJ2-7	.	CSARGESDSYEQYF	TGCAGTGCTAGGGGGGAATCGGACTCCTACGAGCAGTACTTC
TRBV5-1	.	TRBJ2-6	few	CASSSRGAGANVLTF	TGCGCCAGCAGCAGTCGAGGGGCTGGGGCCAACGTCCTGACTTTC
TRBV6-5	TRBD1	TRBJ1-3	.	CASSPGQFSGNTIYF	TGTGCCAGCAGCCCGGGACAGTTCTCTGGAAACACCATATATTTT
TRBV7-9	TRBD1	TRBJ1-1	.	CASTVPGQGANTEAFF	TGTGCCAGCACCGTCCCGGGACAGGGGGCGAACACTGAAGCTTTCTTT
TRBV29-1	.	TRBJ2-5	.	CSAAEQETQYF	TGCAGCGCCGCCGAGCAAGAGACCCAGTACTTC
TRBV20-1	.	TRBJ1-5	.	CSARGRGNQPQHF	TGCAGTGCTAGGGGGCGGGGGAATCAGCCCCAGCATTTT
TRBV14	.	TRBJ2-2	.	CASSQDRSSNTGELFF	TGTGCCAGCAGCCAAGACCGATCATCGAACACCGGGGAGCTGTTTTTT
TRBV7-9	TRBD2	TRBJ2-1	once	CASSLKASGLTNEQFF	TGTGCCAGCAGCTTAAAGGCTAGCGGGCTGACAAATGAGCAGTTCTTC
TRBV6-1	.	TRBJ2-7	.	CASSETVRIGTYEQYF	TGTGCCAGCAGTGAAACCGTCCGAATAGGAACCTACGAGCAGTACTTC
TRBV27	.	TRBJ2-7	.	CASSFRQGTYEQYF	TGTGCCAGCAGTTTTAGGCAGGGAACCTACGAGCAGTACTTC
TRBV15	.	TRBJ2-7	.	CATSPAATYEQYF	TGTGCCACCAGCCCAGCAGCCACCTACGAGCAGTACTTC
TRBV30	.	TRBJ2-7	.	CAWSVMIGRGFSYEQYF	TGTGCCTGGAGTGTCATGATTGGCAGGGGATTCTCCTACGAGCAGTACTTC
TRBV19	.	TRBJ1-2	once	CASSSSNYGYTF	TGTGCCAGTAGCTCATCTAACTATGGCTACACCTTC
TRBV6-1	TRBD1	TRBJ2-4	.	CASSPPADRGQDIQYF	TGTGCCAGCAGTCCCCCTGCGGACAGGGGGCAGGACATTCAGTACTTC
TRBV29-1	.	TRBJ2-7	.	CSAQGVRGDFSYEQYF	TGCAGCGCCCAAGGGGTTAGAGGAGACTTTAGCTACGAGCAGTACTTC
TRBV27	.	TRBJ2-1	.	CASSLLTRNEQFF	TGTGCCAGCAGTTTATTGACTAGGAATGAGCAGTTCTTC
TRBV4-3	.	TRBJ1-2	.	CASSQVTEVDGYTF	TGCGCCAGCAGCCAAGTCACTGAAGTAGATGGCTACACCTTC
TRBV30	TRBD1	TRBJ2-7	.	CAWSEGQGIFFYEQYF	TGTGCCTGGAGCGAGGGACAGGGTATATTCTTCTACGAGCAGTACTTC
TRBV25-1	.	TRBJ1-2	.	CASSEVHQRGYTF	TGTGCCAGCAGTGAAGTACACCAACGGGGCTACACCTTC
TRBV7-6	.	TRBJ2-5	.	CASSLGLPGDTYQETQYF	TGTGCCAGCAGCTTAGGCCTCCCGGGGGATACGTACCAAGAGACCCAGTACTTC
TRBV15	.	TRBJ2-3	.	CATSREEVTDTQYF	TGTGCCACCAGCAGAGAGGAGGTTACAGATACGCAGTATTTT
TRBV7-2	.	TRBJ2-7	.	CASSLAVGARSEQYF	TGTGCCAGCAGCTTAGCCGTTGGGGCTCGCAGCGAGCAGTACTTC
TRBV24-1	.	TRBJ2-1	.	CATSDSFNEQFF	TGTGCCACCAGTGACTCCTTCAATGAGCAGTTCTTC
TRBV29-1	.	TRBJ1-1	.	CSVEEAEAFF	TGCAGCGTTGAAGAGGCTGAAGCTTTCTTT
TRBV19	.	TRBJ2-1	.	CASSAHFTRDGSYNEQFF	TGTGCCAGTAGTGCCCACTTCACCCGGGACGGCTCCTACAATGAGCAGTTCTTC
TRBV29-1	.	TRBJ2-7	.	CSASNSYEQYF	TGCAGCGCTAGTAACAGCTACGAGCAGTACTTC
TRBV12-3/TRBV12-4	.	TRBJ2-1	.	CASAINEQFF	TGTGCCAGCGCCATAAATGAGCAGTTCTTC
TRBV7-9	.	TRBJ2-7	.	CASSSGPQGNPYEQYF	TGTGCCAGCAGCTCCGGTCCACAGGGTAATCCCTACGAGCAGTACTTC
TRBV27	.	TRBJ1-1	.	CASNALGARETEAFF	TGTGCCAGCAATGCTCTGGGGGCGCGGGAAACTGAAGCTTTCTTT
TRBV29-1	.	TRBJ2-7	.	CSVANDSGEQYF	TGCAGCGTTGCTAATGACAGCGGGGAGCAGTACTTC
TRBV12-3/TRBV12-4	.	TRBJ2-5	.	CASSLLHSIQETQYF	TGTGCCAGCAGTTTACTCCATAGCATCCAAGAGACCCAGTACTTC
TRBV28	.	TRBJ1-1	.	CASSPGGQGQTEAFF	TGTGCCAGCAGTCCCGGGGGGCAGGGCCAGACTGAAGCTTTCTTT
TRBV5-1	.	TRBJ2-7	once	CASSLGWENYYEQYF	TGCGCCAGCAGCTTGGGCTGGGAAAATTACTACGAGCAGTACTTC
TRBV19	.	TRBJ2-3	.	CASSIMEGPSTDTQYF	TGTGCCAGTAGTATCATGGAGGGTCCTAGCACAGATACGCAGTATTTT
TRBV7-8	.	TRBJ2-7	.	CASSPLIGISYEQYF	TGTGCCAGCAGCCCTCTAATAGGGATATCCTACGAGCAGTACTTC